The rows below give T cell receptor beta chains drawn from one sample of a study of control samples from healthy donors and cancer patients. Measured with immunoSEQ multiplex PCR; TCRdb has only the in-frame clones, and not every one. The sample has about 75,000 clones; around 94% are singletons. Material: blood. The source is a woman aged 40 to 50 in good health. CDR3s include the opening cysteine and the closing phenylalanine or tryptophan. Each record gives: clone size, J gene, V gene, D gene, CDR3 protein, CDR3 DNA. A D gene is named only where the DNA matches it firmly. For some rows the clone size is stated as once, few or many, or as a class when expanded; others skip it.

clone size: NA
J gene: TRBJ1-3
V gene: TRBV4-2
D gene: NA
CDR3 protein: CASSQDEDSGNTIYF
CDR3 DNA: TGTGCCAGCAGCCAAGATGAGGACTCTGGAAACACCATATATTTT

clone size: NA
J gene: TRBJ2-5
V gene: TRBV11-2
D gene: NA
CDR3 protein: CASSLGYSVSQETQYF
CDR3 DNA: TGTGCCAGCAGCTTAGGCTACTCTGTCAGCCAAGAGACCCAGTACTTC

clone size: NA
J gene: TRBJ2-5
V gene: TRBV5-4
D gene: NA
CDR3 protein: CASSLEPATQETQYF
CDR3 DNA: TGTGCCAGCAGCTTGGAGCCAGCGACTCAAGAGACCCAGTACTTC

clone size: once
J gene: TRBJ1-3
V gene: TRBV6-5
D gene: NA
CDR3 protein: CASSYSGGAGNTIYF
CDR3 DNA: TGTGCCAGCAGTTACTCGGGGGGTGCCGGAAACACCATATATTTT

clone size: NA
J gene: TRBJ2-2
V gene: TRBV6-5
D gene: NA
CDR3 protein: CASNPSASTGELFF
CDR3 DNA: TGTGCCAGCAACCCAAGCGCCAGCACCGGGGAGCTGTTTTTT

clone size: NA
J gene: TRBJ2-1
V gene: TRBV5-4
D gene: TRBD2
CDR3 protein: CASSLVAGGSGEQFF
CDR3 DNA: TGTGCCAGCAGCTTGGTGGCGGGAGGCAGCGGTGAGCAGTTCTTC

clone size: NA
J gene: TRBJ2-1
V gene: TRBV19
D gene: NA
CDR3 protein: CASSNRVGENEQFF
CDR3 DNA: TGTGCCAGTAGTAACCGGGTTGGAGAAAATGAGCAGTTCTTC

clone size: NA
J gene: TRBJ2-3
V gene: TRBV13
D gene: TRBD1
CDR3 protein: CASSLYGQGTDTQYF
CDR3 DNA: TGTGCCAGCAGCTTATACGGACAGGGCACAGATACGCAGTATTTT

clone size: NA
J gene: TRBJ2-3
V gene: TRBV6-1
D gene: NA
CDR3 protein: CASSAQVRRSTDTQYF
CDR3 DNA: TGTGCCAGCAGTGCCCAGGTCCGCCGAAGCACAGATACGCAGTATTTT

clone size: NA
J gene: TRBJ1-1
V gene: TRBV20-1
D gene: NA
CDR3 protein: CSASYSDNTEAFF
CDR3 DNA: TGCAGTGCTAGTTATTCGGACAACACTGAAGCTTTCTTT

clone size: NA
J gene: TRBJ2-7
V gene: TRBV30
D gene: TRBD2
CDR3 protein: CAWTRDYPNEQYF
CDR3 DNA: TGTGCCTGGACTAGGGACTACCCCAACGAGCAGTACTTC

clone size: NA
J gene: TRBJ2-5
V gene: TRBV5-4
D gene: TRBD1
CDR3 protein: CASSLTGEETQYF
CDR3 DNA: TGTGCCAGCAGCTTGACAGGGGAAGAGACCCAGTACTTC

clone size: NA
J gene: TRBJ1-5
V gene: TRBV3-1/TRBV3-2
D gene: NA
CDR3 protein: CASSQEGVNQPQHF
CDR3 DNA: TGTGCCAGCAGCCAAGAGGGCGTCAATCAGCCCCAGCATTTT

clone size: NA
J gene: TRBJ1-1
V gene: TRBV7-9
D gene: NA
CDR3 protein: CASSPVGKGNTEAFF
CDR3 DNA: TGTGCCAGCAGCCCTGTGGGCAAGGGGAACACTGAAGCTTTCTTT

clone size: once
J gene: TRBJ1-4
V gene: TRBV30
D gene: TRBD1
CDR3 protein: CAWRGTGSREKLFF
CDR3 DNA: TGTGCCTGGAGGGGGACAGGGTCTAGGGAAAAACTGTTTTTT

clone size: NA
J gene: TRBJ1-5
V gene: TRBV5-4
D gene: TRBD1
CDR3 protein: CASSLGGRGPQPQHF
CDR3 DNA: TGTGCCAGCAGCTTGGGGGGTAGGGGGCCTCAGCCCCAGCATTTT

clone size: NA
J gene: TRBJ2-2
V gene: TRBV12-3/TRBV12-4
D gene: NA
CDR3 protein: CASSLGSRELFF
CDR3 DNA: TGTGCCAGCAGTTTGGGCTCGAGGGAGCTGTTTTTT

clone size: NA
J gene: TRBJ1-2
V gene: TRBV27
D gene: NA
CDR3 protein: CASSPGPANYGYTF
CDR3 DNA: TGTGCCAGCAGTCCGGGGCCAGCTAACTATGGCTACACCTTC

clone size: NA
J gene: TRBJ2-7
V gene: TRBV5-6
D gene: NA
CDR3 protein: CASSLGGAGPHSTKQYF
CDR3 DNA: TGTGCCAGCAGCTTGGGAGGGGCGGGACCACATTCTACGAAGCAGTACTTC

clone size: NA
J gene: TRBJ2-5
V gene: TRBV2
D gene: TRBD2
CDR3 protein: CASGVAGRMETQYF
CDR3 DNA: TGTGCCAGCGGCGTAGCGGGAAGGATGGAGACCCAGTACTTC

clone size: NA
J gene: TRBJ1-2
V gene: TRBV10-3
D gene: TRBD1
CDR3 protein: CAISGWDRALYGYTF
CDR3 DNA: TGTGCCATCAGTGGTTGGGACAGGGCCCTCTATGGCTACACCTTC

clone size: NA
J gene: TRBJ2-7
V gene: TRBV20-1
D gene: TRBD1
CDR3 protein: CEQGLTYEQYF
CDR3 DNA: TGCGAACAGGGGCTAACCTACGAGCAGTACTTC

clone size: NA
J gene: TRBJ1-5
V gene: TRBV27
D gene: NA
CDR3 protein: CASSWSGPGSNQPQHF
CDR3 DNA: TGTGCCAGCAGTTGGAGTGGTCCAGGTAGTAATCAGCCCCAGCATTTT

clone size: NA
J gene: TRBJ1-1
V gene: TRBV7-9
D gene: NA
CDR3 protein: CASSQTLAGEAFF
CDR3 DNA: TGTGCCAGCAGCCAAACGTTGGCGGGTGAAGCTTTCTTT

clone size: NA
J gene: TRBJ1-1
V gene: TRBV20-1
D gene: NA
CDR3 protein: CSARDRSFF
CDR3 DNA: TGCAGTGCTAGAGATCGGAGTTTCTTT

clone size: NA
J gene: TRBJ2-7
V gene: TRBV6-5
D gene: NA
CDR3 protein: CASTSSSYEQYF
CDR3 DNA: TGTGCCAGCACGAGCAGTTCCTACGAGCAGTACTTC

clone size: NA
J gene: TRBJ1-1
V gene: TRBV11-2
D gene: TRBD1
CDR3 protein: CASSPHSGTGEAFF
CDR3 DNA: TGTGCCAGCAGTCCCCATAGCGGGACAGGGGAAGCTTTCTTT

clone size: NA
J gene: TRBJ2-1
V gene: TRBV30
D gene: TRBD2
CDR3 protein: CAWKKRLAGDFYNEQFF
CDR3 DNA: TGTGCCTGGAAGAAGCGACTAGCGGGAGACTTCTACAATGAGCAGTTCTTC

clone size: few
J gene: TRBJ1-1
V gene: TRBV18
D gene: NA
CDR3 protein: CASSPEGDKAFF
CDR3 DNA: TGTGCCAGCTCACCCGAGGGGGACAAAGCTTTCTTT